This section outlines one T cell receptor (beta chain) sequence together with its context. Its antigen remains unknown. These data belong to a study of cytomegalovirus exposure and HLA in healthy donors. The CDR3 covers 14 residues. Germline values: CDR1 SQVTM, CDR2 ANQGSEA. Trimming removed 6 bases from V and 7 bases from J; junction bases left unmatched: 10. PCR amplification relied on 60 Vbeta primers (plus 13 Jbeta primers). Per the authors' pipeline: Among the unique TCR beta chains that a later analysis counted, 70 million to 85 million in all, roughly 9.9 million were shared. Profiled with immunoSEQ multiplex PCR; TCRdb holds only in-frame clones, not every one. For V, J and clone size, that table is used; D and trimming come from the DNA. Among about 200,000 clones listed, more than 65% were seen once. General study results and limits: Clonal expansion, a later analysis showed, was greater in HLA-associated TCR beta chains than in equally common others. It was confirmed in vitro that a few of the CMV-associated chains were specific for CMV antigens. Compared with the roughly 670-donor mean, an Asian-associated ancestry cluster reportedly had fewer N-insertions, according to a later analysis.

The sequencing input was PBMCs. The chain couples TRBV29-1 to TRBJ1-4, with 8 nucleotides matching TRBD1. The receptor was isolated from a woman under 40 in good health and CMV-seronegative. The CDR3 region has the DNA TGCAGCGTACCCTCTACAGGGGGTGGTGAAAAACTGTTTTTT. Protein sequence: CSVPSTGGGEKLFF.